Detailed here is one TCR beta chain. The CDR3 loop spans 16 amino acids. The V gene's germline CDR1 is MNHNY and CDR2 SVGAGI (reference sequence). V was shortened by 5 bases and J by 2 bases, with 16 bases between the two germline ends. This entry belongs to a study of blood T cell repertoires in COVID-19. On the study more broadly: COVID-19 samples from acute and convalescent phases originated in the United States, Italy and Spain.

Study processing details: Cell counts per sample came from amplifying reference gene primers. Clones were read by immunoSEQ multiplex PCR, and TCRdb kept only the in-frame ones, dropping some. Clone size and the V and J calls come from that table; the DNA yielded D and trimming. The data hold about 110,000 clones, with around 80% observed a single time. What was sequenced was peripheral blood. This chain links TRBV6-6 with TRBJ1-5; the D gene is possibly TRBD1 (6 bases). This clonotype originated in a woman in her 70s with acute or convalescent COVID-19. CDR3 residues: CASSPNPGQRNQPQHF. Here the CDR3 DNA reads TGTGCCAGCAGTCCGAACCCCGGACAGCGCAATCAGCCCCAGCATTTT.